This TCR beta chain was found in a study of blood T cell repertoires in COVID-19. Assay: immunoSEQ multiplex PCR; the TCRdb copy retains only in-frame clones and omits some. Of around 170,000 clones in the sample, about 88% were seen once. This CDR3 comprises 16 residues. Germline values: CDR1 MNHEY, CDR2 SMNVEV (reference sequence). V lost 9 bases and J lost 4, with 21 bases in between. What was sequenced was peripheral blood. This chain links TRBV27 with TRBJ2-2, with D maybe TRBD1 (7 bases). The clonotype originates from a man aged 30 to 45 with active or convalescent COVID-19. Written as DNA, the CDR3 is TGTGCCAGTACCACTCCGGGAGCAGGGGGCACCGGGGAGCTGTTTTTT. Amino acids: CASTTPGAGGTGELFF.